This section outlines one TCR beta chain sequence together with its context. Membership in each cohort depended on participant-reported clinical history. Germline lookup yields CDR1 MNHEY and CDR2 SVGEGT. This CDR3 has 16 amino acids. The J segment lost 0 bases and the V segment lost 6 bases, leaving 7 bases of the junction unmatched. Assay: immunoSEQ multiplex PCR; the TCRdb copy retains only in-frame clones and omits some. The sample holds 150,000 to 200,000 clones, 79% seen once. These data are taken from a study of blood T cell repertoires in COVID-19. About the study: Collection of acute and convalescent COVID-19 samples took place in the United States, Italy and Spain.

The sample taken for sequencing was PBMCs or T cells enriched from blood (not recorded which). This TCR derives from a woman between 65 and 79 years old in a cohort exposed to, infected with or recovered from COVID-19 (not recorded which). This sequence joins TRBV6-2 or TRBV6-3 and TRBJ2-1; 8 bases line up with TRBD1. The CDR3 region is CASSGIDRGSYNEQFF. Here the CDR3 DNA reads TGTGCCAGCAGCGGCATTGACAGGGGCTCCTACAATGAGCAGTTCTTC.